The 18 T cell receptor beta chains listed next were all sequenced from one sample in a study of T cells in Graves' hyperthyroidism and ophthalmopathy. There were TCR beta CDR3 regions amplified from RNA transcripts. TCR CDR3 underwent first-round RT-PCR with the HTBI primer set. TCRdb used MiXCR to reprocess the multiplex PCR reads, holding one entry per CDR3 protein. The table has hundreds of thousands of distinct CDR3 sequences, less than 25% seen once. Specimen: blood. The source of these receptors is a woman in her thirties with Graves' ophthalmopathy.

The table lists this clonotype with many counts. The chain combines TRBV6-2 or TRBV6-3 with TRBJ1-2; unclear D gene. Germline V CDR1 and CDR2: MNHEY, SVGEGT. The CDR3 loop spans 13 amino acids. Deletions cut 6 bases from V and 6 bases from J, with 14 bases between. DNA of the CDR3: TGTGCCAGCAGCGGGATTTTATTGGATGGCTACACCTTC. Protein: CASSGILLDGYTF.

This clonotype was observed many times. This chain connects TRBV12-3 or TRBV12-4 to TRBJ2-7; 8 bases are shared with TRBD2. V dropped 5 bases and J dropped 6; count of bases not matched to a gene: 3. The CDR3 spans 12 residues. The CDR3 DNA follows: TGTGCCAGCAGTCCCGGGACTAGCGAGCAGTACTTC. Its translation is CASSPGTSEQYF.

This clonotype has a count of ten or more. The chain recombines TRBV19 with TRBJ1-2; D is undetermined. Germline CDR1 is LNHDA and CDR2 is SQIVND (reference sequence). This CDR3 is built from 13 residues. The V end lost 3 bases, the J end lost 4 bases, and 9 bases lay between the germline ends. The CDR3 reads CASSIAVPYGYTF. The CDR3 nucleotides read TGTGCCAGTAGTATTGCGGTTCCCTATGGCTACACCTTC.

The genes are TRBV5-1 and TRBJ1-1; D unresolved. CDR1 is SGHRS, CDR2 YFSETQ, per germline. This CDR3 is built from 13 residues. The germline V and J ends were trimmed by 1 base and 4 bases, with 8 bases remaining between them. In DNA, the CDR3 is TGCGCCAGCAGCTTGAGCGCCAGCACTGAAGCTTTCTTT. It is translated as CASSLSASTEAFF.

In its sample, this clonotype was seen many times. The chain couples TRBV6-5 to TRBJ2-7; tentatively, D is TRBD2 (6 bases). V dropped 0 bases and J dropped 4 bases, with 10 bases sitting between them. Per germline, CDR1 MNHEY and CDR2 SVGAGI. CDR3 length: 14 amino acids. Written as DNA, the CDR3 is TGTGCCAGCAGTTACTCGTTTGGGGGGTACGAGCAGTACTTC. Translated: CASSYSFGGYEQYF.

This clonotype was observed many times. This chain joins TRBV7-2 and TRBJ1-5; 7 bases fit TRBD1. The CDR3 extends over 14 amino acids. In germline, CDR1 is SGHTA, CDR2 FQGNSA. The V gene end was trimmed by 2 bases and the J gene end by 7 bases; junction bases not matched to a gene: 5. The CDR3 protein is CASSLQGGEQPQHF. The DNA of the CDR3 is TGTGCCAGCAGCTTACAGGGGGGAGAGCAGCCCCAGCATTTT.

The CDR3 here is CASSGDLRYGYTF. The CDR3 nucleotides are TGTGCCAGCAGCGGGGACCTACGTTATGGCTACACCTTC. The rearrangement links TRBV6-1 to TRBJ1-2; possibly TRBD1 for D (5 bases). The CDR3 totals 13 residues. Germline assignment: CDR1 MNHNS and CDR2 SASEGT. V was pared by 6 bases and J by 5 bases, with 13 bases between.

The rearrangement uses TRBV3-1 and TRBJ2-5; no reliable D call. The CDR3 spans 13 residues. The germline gives CDR1 LGHDT, CDR2 YNNKEL (reference sequence). V lost 0 bases and J lost 5, with 7 bases in between. CDR3 nucleotide sequence: TGTGCCAGCAGCCAAGAGGGTGTGGAGACCCAGTACTTC. Amino acids: CASSQEGVETQYF.

V and J are TRBV6-2 or TRBV6-3 and TRBJ2-5; 11 nucleotides line up with TRBD2. V trimming: 3 bases; J trimming: 0 bases; junction bases outside the gene matches: 6. The CDR3 loop spans 17 amino acids. The germline V gene encodes CDR1 MNHEY and CDR2 SVGEGT. CDR3 coding DNA: TGTGCCAGCAGTTATGGTCTAGCGGGGGGAAACCAAGAGACCCAGTACTTC. Its protein is CASSYGLAGGNQETQYF.

In this sample, this clonotype turned up many times. The chain links TRBV6-1 to TRBJ1-3, with D possibly matching TRBD1 (6 bases). Germline V gives CDR1 MNHNS, CDR2 SASEGT. The CDR3 loop spans 14 amino acids. The germline V and J ends were trimmed by 6 bases and 4 bases, with 13 bases remaining between them. The CDR3 loop is CASRSLGAGNTIYF. The CDR3 DNA follows: TGTGCCAGCAGAAGTTTGGGGGCCGGAAACACCATATATTTT.

In this sample, this clonotype turned up many times. Written as DNA, the CDR3 is TGTGCCAGCAGCCCGCGTCCTAGCTTCGAGACCCAGTACTTC. Protein: CASSPRPSFETQYF. The V gene is TRBV7-2, the J gene TRBJ2-5; D might be TRBD2 (5 bases). Germline V gives CDR1 SGHTA, CDR2 FQGNSA. Trimming took 5 bases from V and 5 from J, leaving 15 bases between them. The length of the CDR3 is 14 residues.

The table lists this clonotype with many counts. In DNA, the CDR3 is TGTGCCAGCAGTTTACCCTTAGCGGGAGTGGGCGAGCAGTACTTC. It is translated as CASSLPLAGVGEQYF. The chain uses TRBV28 and TRBJ2-7, with 9 bases lining up with TRBD2. CDR3 length: 15 residues. Germline values: CDR1 MDHEN, CDR2 SYDVKM. V was pared by 2 bases and J by 6 bases, with 8 bases of the junction left unmatched.

This clonotype has a handful of counts. CDR3 residues: CASTERGDETQYF. CDR3 in DNA: TGTGCCAGCACCGAGCGGGGCGATGAGACCCAGTACTTC. The chain recombines TRBV7-2 with TRBJ2-5; 7 bases agree with TRBD2. CDR3 length: 13 amino acids. J was trimmed by 5 bases and V by 7 bases; bases with no gene match: 7. CDR1 is SGHTA and CDR2 is FQGNSA in the germline V gene.

This clonotype was seen repeatedly, ten times or more. CDR3 residues: CASRRQYQETQYF. For the CDR3, the DNA is TGTGCCAGCCGCCGACAGTACCAAGAGACCCAGTACTTC. The chain joins TRBV6-2 or TRBV6-3 to TRBJ2-5, with D perhaps matching TRBD1 (5 bases). Per germline, CDR1 MNHEY and CDR2 SVGEGT. CDR3 size: 13 residues. Trimming stripped 8 bases from V and 0 bases from J, with 10 bases between.

A note on this clonotype: Its ends do not fully match the called genes, so a read error is possible. J is TRBJ1-5 and V is TRBV6-1; 9 bases are a match to TRBD1. This CDR3 comprises 13 residues. From germline, CDR1 is MNHNS and CDR2 SASEGT. This CDR3 is CAGGTGLSQLQHF. CDR3 coding DNA: TGTGCCGGCGGGACAGGGCTTAGTCAGCTCCAGCATTTT.

This clonotype has a handful of counts. The chain uses TRBV6-1 and TRBJ2-7; possible D gene TRBD1, 5 bases. The ends were cut back, 3 bases at V and 5 bases at J, with 11 bases in the middle. The CDR3 length is 13 residues. CDR1 is MNHNS, CDR2 SASEGT, per germline. CDR3 bases: TGTGCCAGCAGTGACAGGGTTAACAACGAGCAGTACTTC. It codes for CASSDRVNNEQYF.

This clonotype was recorded at least ten times. The chain carries TRBV19 and TRBJ1-1, with unresolved D. The CDR3 consists of 14 residues. The V gene's germline CDR1 is LNHDA and CDR2 SQIVND (reference sequence). Trimming left V 1 base short and J 1 base short, with 7 bases between. The CDR3 is CASSIGNENTEAFF. CDR3 DNA sequence: TGTGCCAGTAGTATAGGTAATGAGAACACTGAAGCTTTCTTT.

In its sample, this clonotype was seen many times. V gene TRBV7-9 combines with J gene TRBJ2-7; D uncertain. The CDR3 has 10 residues. V was pared by 11 bases and J by 1 base, with 6 bases between. Germline V gives CDR1 SEHNR, CDR2 FQNEAQ (reference sequence). The CDR3 loop is CAVRSYEQYF. The DNA for the CDR3 is TGTGCCGTACGGTCCTACGAGCAGTACTTC.